This is a list of T cell receptor beta chains from one sample in a study of T cells in Graves' hyperthyroidism and ophthalmopathy. TCRdb called the multiplex PCR reads again in MiXCR, with one record for every CDR3 protein. The data show a few hundred thousand distinct CDR3 sequences, with less than 25% seen just once and around 27% held by the top ten. Sequenced material: blood. These receptors were obtained from a young man with Graves' hyperthyroidism. Both conserved end residues are part of each CDR3. Each record gives: clone size, V gene, D gene, CDR3 length, J gene, CDR3 protein, CDR3 DNA. A D gene is named only where the DNA matches it firmly. Size is stated for part of the rows, as once, few or many counts, or as a class when the clone is expanded.

clone_size: many; v_call: TRBV2; d_call: NA; cdr3_length: 14; j_call: TRBJ1-3; cdr3_aa: CASLAPGLGNTIYF; cdr3_nt: TGTGCCAGCTTAGCCCCGGGCCTTGGAAACACCATATATTTT
clone_size: NA; v_call: TRBV11-1; d_call: TRBD1; cdr3_length: 16; j_call: TRBJ2-7; cdr3_aa: CASSDIPGQGAREQYF; cdr3_nt: TGTGCCAGCAGCGACATACCGGGACAGGGGGCAAGGGAGCAGTACTTC
clone_size: many; v_call: TRBV30; d_call: TRBD1; cdr3_length: 15; j_call: TRBJ2-7; cdr3_aa: CAWRRAGTGGLEQYF; cdr3_nt: TGTGCCTGGAGAAGAGCCGGGACAGGGGGCCTCGAGCAGTACTTC
clone_size: many; v_call: TRBV19; d_call: TRBD1; cdr3_length: 17; j_call: TRBJ2-6; cdr3_aa: CASSIGTGLAGANVLTF; cdr3_nt: TGTGCCAGTAGTATCGGGACAGGGCTCGCTGGGGCCAACGTCCTGACTTTC
clone_size: NA; v_call: TRBV6-1; d_call: TRBD1; cdr3_length: 13; j_call: TRBJ1-1; cdr3_aa: CASSEGGTGKAFF; cdr3_nt: TGTGCCAGCAGTGAAGGGGGGACAGGGAAAGCTTTCTTT
clone_size: NA; v_call: TRBV4-1; d_call: TRBD1; cdr3_length: 15; j_call: TRBJ2-5; cdr3_aa: CVSSQLPGQGKTQYF; cdr3_nt: TGCGTCAGCAGCCAACTACCGGGACAGGGTAAAACCCAGTACTTC
clone_size: NA; v_call: TRBV28; d_call: NA; cdr3_length: 12; j_call: TRBJ2-4; cdr3_aa: CASNLAAGSQYF; cdr3_nt: TGTGCCAGCAACTTAGCCGCAGGATCACAGTACTTC
clone_size: NA; v_call: TRBV2; d_call: NA; cdr3_length: 15; j_call: TRBJ1-5; cdr3_aa: CASNVERQPNQPQHF; cdr3_nt: TGTGCCAGCAATGTGGAAAGACAGCCAAATCAGCCCCAGCATTTT
clone_size: many; v_call: TRBV6-2/TRBV6-3; d_call: NA; cdr3_length: 15; j_call: TRBJ2-7; cdr3_aa: CASSYDSFSFYEQYF; cdr3_nt: TGTGCCAGCAGTTACGACAGCTTCTCCTTCTACGAGCAGTACTTC
clone_size: many; v_call: TRBV12-3/TRBV12-4; d_call: NA; cdr3_length: 13; j_call: TRBJ2-7; cdr3_aa: CASSPLDGVEQYF; cdr3_nt: TGTGCCAGCAGTCCCTTAGACGGGGTCGAGCAGTACTTC
clone_size: few; v_call: TRBV12-3/TRBV12-4; d_call: NA; cdr3_length: 16; j_call: TRBJ1-6; cdr3_aa: CASSRGGGAYNSPLHF; cdr3_nt: TGTGCCAGCAGCCGGGGCGGGGGAGCCTATAATTCACCCCTCCACTTT
clone_size: many; v_call: TRBV5-1; d_call: NA; cdr3_length: 14; j_call: TRBJ1-1; cdr3_aa: CASSPGPREFEAFF; cdr3_nt: TGCGCCAGCAGCCCGGGACCGAGAGAGTTCGAAGCTTTCTTT
clone_size: many; v_call: TRBV20-1; d_call: NA; cdr3_length: 14; j_call: TRBJ2-7; cdr3_aa: CSARSNSLGGEQYF; cdr3_nt: TGCAGTGCTAGAAGTAACAGCCTCGGGGGCGAGCAGTACTTC
clone_size: NA; v_call: TRBV28; d_call: NA; cdr3_length: 14; j_call: TRBJ2-4; cdr3_aa: CASSLDRHGNIKYF; cdr3_nt: TGTGCCAGCAGTTTAGACAGGCATGGGAACATTAAGTACTTC
clone_size: many; v_call: TRBV6-5; d_call: NA; cdr3_length: 13; j_call: TRBJ1-2; cdr3_aa: CASIWQGTWGYTF; cdr3_nt: TGTGCCAGCATTTGGCAGGGGACGTGGGGCTACACCTTC
clone_size: NA; v_call: TRBV6-1; d_call: TRBD1; cdr3_length: 15; j_call: TRBJ1-1; cdr3_aa: CASSDGTGTNTEAFF; cdr3_nt: TGTGCCAGCAGTGACGGGACAGGTACGAACACTGAAGCTTTCTTT
clone_size: few; v_call: TRBV7-6; d_call: NA; cdr3_length: 15; j_call: TRBJ2-7; cdr3_aa: CASSSLGGASYEQYF; cdr3_nt: TGTGCCAGCAGCTCCCTTGGGGGGGCCTCCTACGAGCAGTACTTC
clone_size: NA; v_call: TRBV14; d_call: NA; cdr3_length: 14; j_call: TRBJ1-1; cdr3_aa: CASSQVVGHTEAFF; cdr3_nt: TGTGCCAGCAGCCAAGTCGTGGGGCACACTGAAGCTTTCTTT
clone_size: many; v_call: TRBV2; d_call: TRBD1; cdr3_length: 18; j_call: TRBJ1-2; cdr3_aa: CASSGAETGTGGGYGYTF; cdr3_nt: TGTGCCAGCAGTGGGGCTGAGACCGGGACAGGGGGCGGCTATGGCTACACCTTC
clone_size: NA; v_call: TRBV12-3/TRBV12-4; d_call: TRBD1; cdr3_length: 14; j_call: TRBJ2-5; cdr3_aa: CASCEGQGLETQYF; cdr3_nt: TGTGCCAGCTGCGAGGGACAGGGACTGGAGACCCAGTACTTC
clone_size: NA; v_call: TRBV2; d_call: TRBD1; cdr3_length: 14; j_call: TRBJ2-7; cdr3_aa: CASRSGTESYEQYF; cdr3_nt: TGTGCCAGCAGGTCCGGGACAGAGTCTTACGAGCAGTACTTC
clone_size: many; v_call: TRBV12-3/TRBV12-4; d_call: NA; cdr3_length: 15; j_call: TRBJ1-5; cdr3_aa: CASSPRPGGNQPQHF; cdr3_nt: TGTGCCAGCAGTCCCAGACCAGGGGGCAATCAGCCCCAGCATTTT
clone_size: many; v_call: TRBV11-2; d_call: TRBD1; cdr3_length: 16; j_call: TRBJ1-5; cdr3_aa: CASSSLGQGDGQPQHF; cdr3_nt: TGTGCCAGCAGCTCTCTAGGACAGGGGGACGGGCAGCCCCAGCATTTT
clone_size: many; v_call: TRBV28; d_call: NA; cdr3_length: 16; j_call: TRBJ1-1; cdr3_aa: CASSSPSAGSFSEAFF; cdr3_nt: TGTGCCAGCAGTTCCCCCTCTGCAGGGTCTTTTAGTGAAGCTTTCTTT
clone_size: few; v_call: TRBV6-1; d_call: NA; cdr3_length: 14; j_call: TRBJ1-1; cdr3_aa: CASRTRGWNTEAFF; cdr3_nt: TGTGCCAGCCGTACCAGGGGATGGAACACTGAAGCTTTCTTT
clone_size: many; v_call: TRBV12-3/TRBV12-4; d_call: TRBD1; cdr3_length: 17; j_call: TRBJ2-2; cdr3_aa: CASSLLVGGGRTGELFF; cdr3_nt: TGTGCCAGCAGTTTACTGGTAGGGGGCGGTCGCACCGGGGAGCTGTTTTTT
clone_size: many; v_call: TRBV28; d_call: TRBD2; cdr3_length: 16; j_call: TRBJ2-7; cdr3_aa: CASSLWTSGGPYEQYF; cdr3_nt: TGTGCCAGCAGTTTATGGACTAGCGGGGGCCCCTACGAGCAGTACTTC
clone_size: many; v_call: TRBV7-2; d_call: TRBD1; cdr3_length: 15; j_call: TRBJ1-2; cdr3_aa: CASSLQGVSGDGYTF; cdr3_nt: TGTGCCAGCAGCTTACAGGGGGTCTCCGGCGATGGCTACACCTTC
clone_size: many; v_call: TRBV20-1; d_call: NA; cdr3_length: 13; j_call: TRBJ1-5; cdr3_aa: CSARMGEDQPQHF; cdr3_nt: TGCAGTGCTAGGATGGGAGAAGATCAGCCCCAGCATTTT
clone_size: few; v_call: TRBV12-3/TRBV12-4; d_call: NA; cdr3_length: 13; j_call: TRBJ1-5; cdr3_aa: CASSSTRVGAQHF; cdr3_nt: TGTGCCAGCAGTTCCACCAGGGTGGGGGCCCAGCATTTT
clone_size: many; v_call: TRBV6-1; d_call: TRBD1; cdr3_length: 13; j_call: TRBJ1-2; cdr3_aa: CASSTDRGDGYTF; cdr3_nt: TGTGCCAGCAGTACAGACAGGGGCGATGGCTACACCTTC
clone_size: many; v_call: TRBV6-1; d_call: NA; cdr3_length: 14; j_call: TRBJ2-7; cdr3_aa: CASSTPGRHYEQYF; cdr3_nt: TGTGCCAGCAGTACCCCGGGACGGCATTACGAGCAGTACTTC
clone_size: few; v_call: TRBV20-1; d_call: NA; cdr3_length: 14; j_call: TRBJ1-5; cdr3_aa: CSARDSFEAQPQHF; cdr3_nt: TGCAGTGCTAGAGATAGTTTCGAAGCTCAGCCCCAGCATTTT
clone_size: few; v_call: TRBV11-2; d_call: NA; cdr3_length: 15; j_call: TRBJ2-5; cdr3_aa: CAVSPGLDSVETQYF; cdr3_nt: TGTGCCGTATCTCCGGGACTCGACTCGGTAGAGACCCAGTACTTC
clone_size: many; v_call: TRBV28; d_call: TRBD1; cdr3_length: 13; j_call: TRBJ1-2; cdr3_aa: CASRGQGYYGYTF; cdr3_nt: TGTGCCAGCAGGGGACAGGGCTACTATGGCTACACCTTC
clone_size: NA; v_call: TRBV6-2/TRBV6-3; d_call: TRBD2; cdr3_length: 13; j_call: TRBJ2-7; cdr3_aa: CASSSSGRYEQYF; cdr3_nt: TGTGCCAGCAGTTCAAGCGGGAGGTACGAGCAGTACTTC
clone_size: NA; v_call: TRBV30; d_call: NA; cdr3_length: 13; j_call: TRBJ1-3; cdr3_aa: CASSRGTGNTIYF; cdr3_nt: TGTGCCTCTTCCAGGGGAACTGGAAACACCATATATTTT
clone_size: many; v_call: TRBV28; d_call: NA; cdr3_length: 13; j_call: TRBJ2-2; cdr3_aa: CASRSGTVGELFF; cdr3_nt: TGTGCCAGCAGATCTGGGACCGTGGGGGAGCTGTTTTTT
clone_size: NA; v_call: TRBV30; d_call: TRBD1; cdr3_length: 12; j_call: TRBJ1-5; cdr3_aa: CAWRQGNQPQHF; cdr3_nt: TGTGCCTGGAGACAGGGGAATCAGCCCCAGCATTTT
clone_size: many; v_call: TRBV20-1; d_call: TRBD1; cdr3_length: 14; j_call: TRBJ2-5; cdr3_aa: CSATPRQGQETQYF; cdr3_nt: TGCAGTGCTACCCCAAGACAGGGCCAAGAGACCCAGTACTTC
clone_size: many; v_call: TRBV11-2; d_call: NA; cdr3_length: 14; j_call: TRBJ1-2; cdr3_aa: CASSLEHVDYGYTF; cdr3_nt: TGTGCCAGCAGCTTAGAACACGTTGACTATGGCTACACCTTC
clone_size: few; v_call: TRBV10-3; d_call: TRBD2; cdr3_length: 16; j_call: TRBJ2-7; cdr3_aa: CAIGSGGARTGDEQYF; cdr3_nt: TGTGCCATCGGTAGCGGGGGGGCCCGAACAGGAGACGAGCAGTACTTC
clone_size: many; v_call: TRBV6-5; d_call: TRBD1; cdr3_length: 16; j_call: TRBJ1-5; cdr3_aa: CASTRTSGQGAQPQHF; cdr3_nt: TGTGCCAGCACACGAACTTCGGGACAGGGAGCCCAGCCCCAGCATTTT
clone_size: many; v_call: TRBV5-1; d_call: TRBD1; cdr3_length: 16; j_call: TRBJ1-1; cdr3_aa: CASSSGLQGSNTEAFF; cdr3_nt: TGCGCCAGCAGCTCCGGACTACAGGGGTCGAACACTGAAGCTTTCTTT